These 5 T cell receptor beta chains were all obtained from the same sample, sequenced in a study of cytomegalovirus exposure and HLA in healthy donors. PCR primers comprised 60 Vbeta and 13 Jbeta primers. Clones were sequenced by immunoSEQ multiplex PCR, and TCRdb holds only the in-frame ones, with some missing. The sample records around 130,000 clones, roughly 80% being singletons. The specimen was PBMCs. These receptors came from a boy aged 10-17 years in good health and CMV-seronegative.

The chain recombines TRBV15 with TRBJ2-7, with 7 nucleotides matching TRBD2. This CDR3 spans 17 amino acids. Germline-derived CDR1 and CDR2 are LNHNV and YYDKDF (reference sequence). J was trimmed by 4 bases and V by 0 bases; bases with no gene match: 12. The CDR3 DNA reads TGTGCCACCAGCAGAGATTGGGACGGGACGGGACTATACGAGCAGTACTTC. It specifies CATSRDWDGTGLYEQYF.

A single count supports this clone. The chain has TRBV30 and TRBJ2-7; D possibly corresponds to TRBD1 (6 bases). CDR3 length equals 13 residues. Germline V gene lookup returns CDR1 GTSNPN and CDR2 SVGIG (reference sequence). V was shortened by 4 bases and J by 1 base, with 11 bases between the two germline ends. In nucleotides, the CDR3 is TGTGCCTGGATGACAGGAGAGTCCTACGAGCAGTACTTC. Translating it yields CAWMTGESYEQYF.

The chain carries TRBV2 and TRBJ1-3, with a tentative D call TRBD1 (5 bases). Looked up from germline, CDR1 is SNHLY and CDR2 is FYNNEI. The CDR3 covers 15 residues. Trimming shortened V by 5 bases and J by 0 bases, and 11 bases separated the two germline ends. This CDR3 reads CASSFGTVSGNTIYF. The CDR3 DNA reads TGTGCCAGCAGTTTCGGGACTGTCTCTGGAAACACCATATATTTT.

The chain joins TRBV4-1 to TRBJ2-2; D uncertain. Germline assignment: CDR1 MGHRA and CDR2 YSYEKL. The V end lost 3 bases, the J end lost 1 base, and 15 bases lay between the germline ends. CDR3 length: 17 residues. The CDR3 sequence: CASSHPEWQKNTGELFF. The CDR3 DNA reads TGCGCCAGCAGCCATCCGGAGTGGCAGAAGAACACCGGGGAGCTGTTTTTT.

The chain has TRBV18 and TRBJ2-2; 8 nucleotides match TRBD2. Germline values: CDR1 KGHSH, CDR2 LQKENI. The CDR3 has 16 residues. J lost 8 bases, V lost 3 bases, and 11 bases had no gene match. CDR3 loop: CASSPDIAGQRGELFF. CDR3 in DNA: TGTGCCAGCTCACCGGATATAGCGGGACAACGTGGGGAGCTGTTTTTT. The full variable domain, completed using reference TRBV18 and TRBJ2-2, is NAGVMQNPRHLVRRRGQEARLRCSPMKGHSHVYWYRQLPEEGLKFMVYLQKENIIDESGMPKERFSAEFPKEGPSILRIQQVVRGDSAAYFCASSPDIAGQRGELFFGEGSRLTVL.